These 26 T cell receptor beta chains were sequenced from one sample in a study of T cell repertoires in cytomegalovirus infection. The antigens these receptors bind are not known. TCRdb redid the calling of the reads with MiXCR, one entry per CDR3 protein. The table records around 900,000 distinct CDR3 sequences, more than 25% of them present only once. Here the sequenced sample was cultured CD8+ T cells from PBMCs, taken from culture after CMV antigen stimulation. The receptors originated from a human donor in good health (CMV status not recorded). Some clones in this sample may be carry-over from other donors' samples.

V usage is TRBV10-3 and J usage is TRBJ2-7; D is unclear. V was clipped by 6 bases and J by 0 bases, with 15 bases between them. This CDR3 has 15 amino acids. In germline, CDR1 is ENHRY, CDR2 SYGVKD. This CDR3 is CAISLPIGRSYEQYF. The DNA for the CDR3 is TGTGCCATCAGCCTACCCATAGGGCGCTCCTACGAGCAGTACTTC.

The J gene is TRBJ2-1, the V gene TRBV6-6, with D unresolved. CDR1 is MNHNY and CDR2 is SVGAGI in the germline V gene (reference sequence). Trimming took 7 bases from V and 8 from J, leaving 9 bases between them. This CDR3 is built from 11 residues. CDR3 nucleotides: TGTGCCAGCATCTTGCGGCATGAGCAGTTCTTC. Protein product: CASILRHEQFF.

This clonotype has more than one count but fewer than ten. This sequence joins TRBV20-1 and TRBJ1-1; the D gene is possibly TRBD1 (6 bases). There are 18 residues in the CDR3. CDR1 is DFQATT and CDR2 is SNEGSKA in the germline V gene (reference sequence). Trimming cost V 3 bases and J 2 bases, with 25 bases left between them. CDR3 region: CSASSGGAALDINTEAFF. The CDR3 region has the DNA TGCAGTGCTAGTTCTGGGGGGGCGGCATTAGACATTAACACTGAAGCTTTCTTT.

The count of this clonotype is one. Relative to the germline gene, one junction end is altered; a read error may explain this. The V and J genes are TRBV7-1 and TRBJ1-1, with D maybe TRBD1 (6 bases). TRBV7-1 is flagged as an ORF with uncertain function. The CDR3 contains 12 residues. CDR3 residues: CARSWTDAEAFF. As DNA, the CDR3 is TGTGCCAGGAGCTGGACAGACGCTGAAGCTTTCTTT.

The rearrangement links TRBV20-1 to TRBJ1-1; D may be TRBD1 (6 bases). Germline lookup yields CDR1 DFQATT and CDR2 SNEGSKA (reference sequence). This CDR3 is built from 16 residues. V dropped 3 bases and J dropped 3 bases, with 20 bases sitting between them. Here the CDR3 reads CSASRGREGWDTEAFF. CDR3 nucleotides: TGCAGTGCTAGCAGGGGCAGGGAAGGGTGGGACACTGAAGCTTTCTTT.

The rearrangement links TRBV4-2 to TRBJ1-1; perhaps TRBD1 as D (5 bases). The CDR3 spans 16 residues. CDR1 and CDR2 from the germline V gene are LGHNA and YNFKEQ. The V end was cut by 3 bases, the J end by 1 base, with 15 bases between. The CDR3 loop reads CASSQQYQGANTEAFF. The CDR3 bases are TGTGCCAGCAGCCAGCAATACCAAGGGGCGAACACTGAAGCTTTCTTT.

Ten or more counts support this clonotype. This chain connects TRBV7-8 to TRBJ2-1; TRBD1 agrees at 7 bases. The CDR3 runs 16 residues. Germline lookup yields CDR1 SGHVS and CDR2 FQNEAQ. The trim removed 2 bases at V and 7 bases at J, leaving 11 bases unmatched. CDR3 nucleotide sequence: TGTGCCAGCAGCTTACCAGGGGGTTCCCCCTGGAATGAGCAGTTCTTC. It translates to CASSLPGGSPWNEQFF. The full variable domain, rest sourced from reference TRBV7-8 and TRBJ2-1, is GAGVSQSPRYKVAKRGQDVALRCDPISGHVSLFWYQQALGQGPEFLTYFQNEAQLDKSGLPSDRFFAERPEGSVSTLKIQRTQQEDSAVYLCASSLPGGSPWNEQFFGPGTRLTVL.

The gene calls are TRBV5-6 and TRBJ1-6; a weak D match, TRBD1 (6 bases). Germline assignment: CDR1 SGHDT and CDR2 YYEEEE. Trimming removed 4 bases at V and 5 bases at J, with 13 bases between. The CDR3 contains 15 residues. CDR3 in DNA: TGTGCCAGCAGCACCCTACAGGGCGATAATTCACCCCTCCACTTT. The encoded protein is CASSTLQGDNSPLHF.

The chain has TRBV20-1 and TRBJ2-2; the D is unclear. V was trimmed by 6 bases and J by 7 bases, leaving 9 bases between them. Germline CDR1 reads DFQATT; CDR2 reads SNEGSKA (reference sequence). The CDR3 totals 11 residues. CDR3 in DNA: TGCAGTGCACCCGATAGCGGGGAGCTGTTTTTT. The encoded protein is CSAPDSGELFF.

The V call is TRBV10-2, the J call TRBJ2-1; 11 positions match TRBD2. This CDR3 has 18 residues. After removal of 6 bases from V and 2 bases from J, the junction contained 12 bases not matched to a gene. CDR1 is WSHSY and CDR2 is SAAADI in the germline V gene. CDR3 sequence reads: CASRGGLAERGAYNEQFF. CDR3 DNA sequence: TGCGCCAGCAGAGGGGGACTAGCGGAGAGGGGAGCCTACAATGAGCAGTTCTTC.

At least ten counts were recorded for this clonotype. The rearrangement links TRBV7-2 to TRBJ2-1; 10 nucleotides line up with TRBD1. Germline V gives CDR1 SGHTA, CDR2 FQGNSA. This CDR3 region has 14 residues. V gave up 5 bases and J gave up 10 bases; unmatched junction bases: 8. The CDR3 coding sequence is TGTGCCAGCAGCCCGGGACAGGGGCTTCGCGAGCAGTTCTTC. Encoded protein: CASSPGQGLREQFF.

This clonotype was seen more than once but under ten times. CDR3 region: CASSPTYRGLYGYTF. CDR3 coding DNA: TGTGCCAGCAGCCCTACCTACCGGGGCCTCTATGGCTACACCTTC. This chain links TRBV12-3 or TRBV12-4 with TRBJ1-2, with D tentatively TRBD1 (5 bases). Trimming pared 6 bases from V and 4 bases from J, leaving 18 bases between. This CDR3 spans 15 amino acids.

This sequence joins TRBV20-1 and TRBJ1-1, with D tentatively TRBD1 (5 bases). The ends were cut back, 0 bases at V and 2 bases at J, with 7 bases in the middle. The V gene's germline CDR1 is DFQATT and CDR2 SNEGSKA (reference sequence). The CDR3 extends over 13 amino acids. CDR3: CSAREDTNTEAFF. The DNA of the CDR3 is TGCAGTGCTAGAGAGGACACAAACACTGAAGCTTTCTTT.

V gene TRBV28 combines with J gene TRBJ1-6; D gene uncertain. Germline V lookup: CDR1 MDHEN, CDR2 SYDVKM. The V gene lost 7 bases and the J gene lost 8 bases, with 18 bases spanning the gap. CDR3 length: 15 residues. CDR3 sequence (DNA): TGTGCCAGCATTCCCACATCTCCGGCTGATTCACCCCTCCACTTT. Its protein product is CASIPTSPADSPLHF. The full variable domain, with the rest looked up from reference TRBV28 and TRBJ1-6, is DVKVTQSSRYLVKRTGEKVFLECVQDMDHENMFWYRQDPGLGLRLIYFSYDVKMKEKGDIPEGYSVSREKKERFSLILESASTNQTSMYLCASIPTSPADSPLHFGNGTRLTVT.

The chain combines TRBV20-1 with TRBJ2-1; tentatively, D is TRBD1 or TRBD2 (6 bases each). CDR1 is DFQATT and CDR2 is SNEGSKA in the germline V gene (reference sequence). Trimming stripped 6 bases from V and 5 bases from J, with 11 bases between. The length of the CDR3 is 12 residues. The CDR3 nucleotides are TGCAGTGCCCCGGGGGCCAACAATGAGCAGTTCTTC. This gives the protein CSAPGANNEQFF.

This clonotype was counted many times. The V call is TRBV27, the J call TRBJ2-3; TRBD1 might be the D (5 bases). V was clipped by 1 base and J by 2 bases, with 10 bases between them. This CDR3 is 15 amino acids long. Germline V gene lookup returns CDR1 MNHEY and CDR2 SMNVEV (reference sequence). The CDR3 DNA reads TGTGCCAGCAGTTTATGGGCAGGGCTCACAGATACGCAGTATTTT. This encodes CASSLWAGLTDTQYF.

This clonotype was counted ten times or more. The CDR3 region has the DNA TGTGCCAGCAGCTTCGGACAGGGACGCTCCTACAATGAGCAGTTCTTC. Translating it yields CASSFGQGRSYNEQFF. This rearrangement joins TRBV7-9 to TRBJ2-1; TRBD1 agrees at 8 bases. The CDR3 length is 16 residues. The germline V gene encodes CDR1 SEHNR and CDR2 FQNEAQ (reference sequence). Trimming at V came to 3 bases and at J to 0 bases, leaving 4 bases not matched to a gene.

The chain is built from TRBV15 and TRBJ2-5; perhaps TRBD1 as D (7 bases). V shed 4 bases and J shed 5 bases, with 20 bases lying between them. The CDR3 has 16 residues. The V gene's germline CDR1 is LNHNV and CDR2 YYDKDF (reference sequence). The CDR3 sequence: CATSTGGHRGMETQYF. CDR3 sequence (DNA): TGTGCCACCAGCACCGGAGGGCACAGGGGAATGGAGACCCAGTACTTC.

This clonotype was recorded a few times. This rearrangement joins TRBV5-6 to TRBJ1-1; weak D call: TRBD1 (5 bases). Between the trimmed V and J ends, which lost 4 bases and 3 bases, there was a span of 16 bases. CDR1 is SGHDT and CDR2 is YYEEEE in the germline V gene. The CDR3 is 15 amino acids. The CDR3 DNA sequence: TGTGCCAGCAGCCGGTCAGGGAGGCGAGACACTGAAGCTTTCTTT. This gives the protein CASSRSGRRDTEAFF.

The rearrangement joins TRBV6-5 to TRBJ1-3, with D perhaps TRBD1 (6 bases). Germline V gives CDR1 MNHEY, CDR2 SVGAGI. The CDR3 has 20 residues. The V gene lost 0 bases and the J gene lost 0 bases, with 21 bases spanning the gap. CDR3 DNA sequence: TGTGCCAGCAGTTACTCGGGGGCTGCTGGACCGTCGAGCTCTGGAAACACCATATATTTT. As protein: CASSYSGAAGPSSSGNTIYF.

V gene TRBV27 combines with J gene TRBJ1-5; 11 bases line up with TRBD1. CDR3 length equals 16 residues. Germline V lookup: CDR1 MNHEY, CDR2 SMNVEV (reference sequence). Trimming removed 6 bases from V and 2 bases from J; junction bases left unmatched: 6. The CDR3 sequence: CASSRGTGGRNQPQHF. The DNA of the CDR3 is TGTGCCAGCAGCCGTGGGACAGGGGGGCGCAATCAGCCCCAGCATTTT.

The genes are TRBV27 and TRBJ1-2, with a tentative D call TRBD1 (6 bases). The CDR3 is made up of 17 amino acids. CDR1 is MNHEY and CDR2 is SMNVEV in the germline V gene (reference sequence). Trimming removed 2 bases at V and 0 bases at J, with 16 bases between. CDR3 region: CASSLTQQGLSNYGYTF. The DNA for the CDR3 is TGTGCCAGCAGTTTAACCCAACAGGGCCTTTCTAACTATGGCTACACCTTC.

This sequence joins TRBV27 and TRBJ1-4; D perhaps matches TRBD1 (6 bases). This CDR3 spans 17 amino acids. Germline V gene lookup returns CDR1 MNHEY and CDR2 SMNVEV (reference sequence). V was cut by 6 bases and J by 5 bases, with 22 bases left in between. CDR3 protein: CASSPRPPGHRNEKLFF. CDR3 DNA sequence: TGTGCCAGCAGCCCCCGTCCGCCGGGACATAGGAATGAAAAACTGTTTTTT.

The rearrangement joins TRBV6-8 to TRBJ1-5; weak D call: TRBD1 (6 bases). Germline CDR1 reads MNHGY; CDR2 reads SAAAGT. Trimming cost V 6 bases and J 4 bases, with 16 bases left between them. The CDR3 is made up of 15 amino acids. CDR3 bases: TGTGCCAGCAGCCTGAACAGGGAGAGAAATCAGCCCCAGCATTTT. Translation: CASSLNRERNQPQHF.

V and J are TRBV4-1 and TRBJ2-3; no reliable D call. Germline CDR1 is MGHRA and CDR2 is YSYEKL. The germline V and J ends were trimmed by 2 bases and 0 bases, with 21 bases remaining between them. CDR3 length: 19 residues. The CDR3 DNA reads TGCGCCAGCAGCCAACTCCTTTCCAGTCAAATCCCTAGCACAGATACGCAGTATTTT. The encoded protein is CASSQLLSSQIPSTDTQYF.

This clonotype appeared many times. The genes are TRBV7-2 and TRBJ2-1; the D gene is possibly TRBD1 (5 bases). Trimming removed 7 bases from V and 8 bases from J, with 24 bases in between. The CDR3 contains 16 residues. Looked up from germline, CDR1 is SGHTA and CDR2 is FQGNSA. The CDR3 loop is CASTMPRVPSYDEQFF. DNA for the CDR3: TGTGCCAGCACCATGCCCAGGGTTCCGTCATACGATGAGCAGTTCTTC.